The clone carrying this T cell receptor (beta chain) was recorded many times. Its antigen is not known. It was cDNA, reverse transcribed from extracted RNA, that served as the sequencing template. The assay was immunoSEQ multiplex PCR, and TCRdb's table has in-frame clones only and misses some. In the table there are about 190,000 clones, around 50% of which are singletons. This entry is derived from a study of CD8+ T cells in alopecia areata. Study outcomes and limitations: Sharing of TCRs across patients appeared less clear than in mice, possibly for HLA-related reasons.

This sample comprised CD4+ T cells sorted from blood, obtained at week 0. The clonotype comes from a human donor with alopecia areata.

DNA for the CDR3: TGTGCCAGCAGCGATCAGGGTTTACCAGCCGGGGAGCTGTTTTTT. Amino acids: CASSDQGLPAGELFF. The genes are TRBV28 and TRBJ2-2; maybe TRBD1 (5 bases). V was shortened by 6 bases and J by 6 bases, with 17 bases between the two germline ends. The CDR3 has 15 amino acids. Germline V lookup: CDR1 MDHEN, CDR2 SYDVKM. Variable domain in full (rest from reference TRBV28 and TRBJ2-2): DVKVTQSSRYLVKRTGEKVFLECVQDMDHENMFWYRQDPGLGLRLIYFSYDVKMKEKGDIPEGYSVSREKKERFSLILESASTNQTSMYLCASSDQGLPAGELFFGEGSRLTVL.